Below are 30 T cell receptor beta chains sequenced from a single sample in a study of shared clonotypes between healthy human individuals. Method: immunoSEQ multiplex PCR; TCRdb's copy keeps in-frame clones and lacks some. The sample has around 1,100,000 clones, approximately 77% seen once. The sequenced material came from memory CD4+ T cells from PBMCs. Specified subset: CD45RA-negative fraction. These receptors originate from a man aged 18 to 29 in good health. Some clones in this sample may be carry-over from other donors' samples.

The J gene is TRBJ2-1, the V gene TRBV4-2, with TRBD2 matching 12 bases. Germline CDR1 LGHNA, CDR2 YNFKEQ. V shed 1 base and J 7 bases; nucleotides not matched to a gene: 8. The CDR3 is 17 residues long. This CDR3 reads CASSQAPTSGSGNEQFF. CDR3 bases: TGTGCCAGCAGCCAAGCCCCGACTAGCGGGAGTGGAAATGAGCAGTTCTTC.

About this clone itself: This may be a read error: a much more frequent sequence differs by one nucleotide. The chain uses TRBV7-2 and TRBJ2-7, with TRBD1 as a possible D gene (7 bases). Germline V gene sequence: CDR1 SGHTA, CDR2 FQGNSA. The length of the CDR3 is 16 residues. The CDR3 bases are TGTGCCAGCAGCCGCAGCGGCGGGACAGTCTCCTACGGGCAGTACTTC. This gives the protein CASSRSGGTVSYGQYF.

This chain joins TRBV2 and TRBJ2-7, with D tentatively TRBD1 or TRBD2 (5 bases each). V lost 5 bases, J lost 0 bases, and 14 bases lay in between. The CDR3 sequence is 15 residues long. The V gene's germline CDR1 is SNHLY and CDR2 FYNNEI. CDR3 nucleotide sequence: TGTGCCAGCAGTCCCACTAGGGGCCTCTCCTACGAGCAGTACTTC. Translating gives CASSPTRGLSYEQYF. Combining the CDR3 with reference TRBV2 and TRBJ2-7 gives the whole variable domain EPEVTQTPSHQVTQMGQEVILRCVPISNHLYFYWYRQILGQKVEFLVSFYNNEISEKSEIFDDQFSVERPDGSNFTLKIRSTKLEDSAMYFCASSPTRGLSYEQYFGPGTRLTVT.

The CDR3 DNA is TGCAGCGTCCAGACAGGGGCTGGAAACACCATATATTTT. This gives the protein CSVQTGAGNTIYF. The chain joins TRBV29-1 to TRBJ1-3; 8 nucleotides line up with TRBD1. The CDR3 spans 13 residues. Per the germline V gene, CDR1 is SQVTM and CDR2 is ANQGSEA. The V and J ends lost 6 bases and 2 bases, in that order; junction bases with no gene match: 3.

This chain links TRBV2 with TRBJ1-4; D call uncertain. Between the trimmed V and J ends, which lost 6 bases and 0 bases, there was a span of 14 bases. Germline lookup yields CDR1 SNHLY and CDR2 FYNNEI. CDR3 length: 16 amino acids. The CDR3 bases are TGTGCCAGCAGGCCCGGACGGAGAACAACTAATGAAAAACTGTTTTTT. Its protein is CASRPGRRTTNEKLFF.

This sequence joins TRBV28 and TRBJ1-5, with D unclear. This CDR3 is 15 amino acids long. Germline CDR1 and CDR2: MDHEN and SYDVKM. V lost 5 bases and J lost 4, with 15 bases in between. This chain's CDR3 is CASSTSLGRNQPQHF. CDR3 nucleotides: TGTGCCAGCAGTACCTCACTCGGCAGGAATCAGCCCCAGCATTTT. The full variable domain, its missing parts supplied by reference TRBV28 and TRBJ1-5, is DVKVTQSSRYLVKRTGEKVFLECVQDMDHENMFWYRQDPGLGLRLIYFSYDVKMKEKGDIPEGYSVSREKKERFSLILESASTNQTSMYLCASSTSLGRNQPQHFGDGTRLSIL.

The chain employs TRBV7-6 and TRBJ2-3; tentative D call: TRBD1 (6 bases). The germline V gene encodes CDR1 SGHVS and CDR2 FNYEAQ. There are 16 residues in the CDR3. V was clipped by 5 bases and J by 4 bases, with 19 bases between them. The CDR3 DNA is TGTGCCAGCAGCAGACGAGGGGGAAGGACTCCAGATACGCAGTATTTT. It specifies CASSRRGGRTPDTQYF.

V is TRBV19 and J is TRBJ2-6; 9 bases are shared with TRBD2. The CDR3 sequence is 19 residues long. Trimming removed 7 bases from V and 1 base from J; junction bases left unmatched: 14. Germline CDR1 is LNHDA and CDR2 is SQIVND (reference sequence). Written as DNA, the CDR3 is TGTGCCAGTAAATCGGTATCGGCTAGCGGGGTGTCTGGGGCCAACGTCCTGACTTTC. The encoded protein is CASKSVSASGVSGANVLTF.

V gene TRBV7-2 combines with J gene TRBJ2-1, with 10 nucleotides matching TRBD2. The length of the CDR3 is 15 residues. Trimming took 3 bases from V and 4 from J; bases not matched to a gene: 3. Germline loops: CDR1 SGHTA, CDR2 FQGNSA. The CDR3 DNA reads TGTGCCAGCAGCTTTACTAGCGGGGATTACAATGAGCAGTTCTTC. Its translation is CASSFTSGDYNEQFF.

The CDR3 DNA reads as TGTGCCAGCAGCCCAAGAACACTTGGAAACACCATATATTTT. Amino acids: CASSPRTLGNTIYF. This chain joins TRBV28 and TRBJ1-3; no reliable D call. Germline values: CDR1 MDHEN, CDR2 SYDVKM. V gave up 6 bases and J gave up 3 bases, with 12 bases separating them. This CDR3 has 14 amino acids. Based on the CDR3 plus reference TRBV28 and TRBJ1-3, the full variable domain is DVKVTQSSRYLVKRTGEKVFLECVQDMDHENMFWYRQDPGLGLRLIYFSYDVKMKEKGDIPEGYSVSREKKERFSLILESASTNQTSMYLCASSPRTLGNTIYFGEGSWLTVV.

V and J are TRBV29-1 and TRBJ2-3, with unresolved D. Germline V lookup: CDR1 SQVTM, CDR2 ANQGSEA. V lost 0 bases and J lost 5, with 9 bases in between. This CDR3 has 13 amino acids. CDR3 nucleotides: TGCAGCGTTGAAGATCAAGTGGGAGATACGCAGTATTTT. It encodes CSVEDQVGDTQYF.

The rearrangement uses TRBV15 and TRBJ1-1; D is perhaps TRBD1 (6 bases). Trimming took off 0 bases at V and 0 bases at J, with 8 bases between the two ends. CDR1 is LNHNV, CDR2 YYDKDF, per germline (reference sequence). The CDR3 consists of 15 residues. The CDR3 spells CATSRDRGVNTEAFF. The CDR3 bases are TGTGCCACCAGCAGAGACAGGGGTGTGAACACTGAAGCTTTCTTT.

This chain uses TRBV4-1 with TRBJ2-5; D unclear. The better agreement between TRBJ2-7 and the DNA end casts doubt on the J call. The CDR3 extends over 14 amino acids. CDR1 is MGHRA and CDR2 is YSYEKL in the germline V gene. CDR3 DNA: TGCGCCAGCAGCCTACAGAGGTACTCCTACGAGCAGTACTTC. Protein sequence: CASSLQRYSYEQYF.

V is TRBV28 and J is TRBJ1-5; 9 bases agree with TRBD1. Unmatched junction bases numbered 7, after V lost 6 bases and J lost 4 bases. The CDR3 extends over 15 amino acids. In germline, CDR1 is MDHEN, CDR2 SYDVKM. This CDR3 reads CASSRPGQGNQPQHF. CDR3 coding DNA: TGTGCCAGCAGCCGACCTGGACAGGGGAATCAGCCCCAGCATTTT. Using reference TRBV28 and TRBJ1-5 for the parts outside the CDR3, the full variable domain is DVKVTQSSRYLVKRTGEKVFLECVQDMDHENMFWYRQDPGLGLRLIYFSYDVKMKEKGDIPEGYSVSREKKERFSLILESASTNQTSMYLCASSRPGQGNQPQHFGDGTRLSIL.

The CDR3 region is CASSEGHNQPQHF. In DNA form, the CDR3 reads TGCGCCAGCAGTGAGGGGCACAATCAGCCCCAGCATTTT. This chain joins TRBV10-1 and TRBJ1-5; D is ambiguous. Per germline, CDR1 WNHNN and CDR2 SYGVQD (reference sequence). The CDR3 loop spans 13 amino acids. With 2 bases removed from V and 3 bases from J, the gap between germline ends came to 5 bases.

This clone appeared a single time. J is TRBJ2-1 and V is TRBV19, with D unresolved. Trimming stripped 5 bases from V and 12 bases from J, with 14 bases between. CDR1 is LNHDA, CDR2 SQIVND, per germline (reference sequence). CDR3 length: 12 amino acids. The CDR3 sequence is CASSSGPGWQFF. CDR3 nucleotide sequence: TGTGCCAGTAGTTCCGGTCCAGGCTGGCAGTTCTTC.

J is TRBJ1-2 and V is TRBV27; weak D call: TRBD1 (5 bases). The germline V gene encodes CDR1 MNHEY and CDR2 SMNVEV (reference sequence). Trimming shortened V by 5 bases and J by 4 bases, and 17 bases separated the two germline ends. The CDR3 totals 15 residues. The CDR3 sequence is CASSTGGSNGYGYTF. In nucleotides, the CDR3 is TGTGCCAGCAGTACCGGGGGGTCCAACGGCTATGGCTACACCTTC.

The chain is built from TRBV27 and TRBJ2-3, with D uncertain. CDR3 size: 15 residues. From germline, CDR1 is MNHEY and CDR2 SMNVEV (reference sequence). Trimming took 4 bases from V and 2 from J, leaving 13 bases between them. The CDR3 loop reads CASSSPRGNTDTQYF. Written as DNA, the CDR3 is TGTGCCAGCAGTTCCCCAAGAGGTAACACAGATACGCAGTATTTT.

The CDR3 DNA is TGCGCCAGCAGTGTTGGCAGGGGGCGGACTAGCAGAAGGGACGAGCAGTACTTC. This encodes CASSVGRGRTSRRDEQYF. The chain combines TRBV4-1 with TRBJ2-7; D may correspond to TRBD1 or TRBD2 (8 bases each). The CDR3 consists of 18 residues. Trimming stripped 6 bases from V and 5 bases from J, with 29 bases between. Germline-derived CDR1 and CDR2 are MGHRA and YSYEKL.

To note about this clone: A read error may produce the germline difference seen at one junction end. The J gene is TRBJ2-1, the V gene TRBV2; D gene unclear. This CDR3 has 13 residues. The germline gives CDR1 SNHLY, CDR2 FYNNEI. CDR3 in DNA: TGTGCCAGCAGCCCCCAGGCGGAAAATGATCAGTTCTTC. Its protein is CASSPQAENDQFF.

The J gene is TRBJ2-7, the V gene TRBV6-5; 9 bases agree with TRBD1. Germline-derived CDR1 and CDR2 are MNHEY and SVGAGI. Trimming took 4 bases from V and 2 from J; bases not matched to a gene: 9. The CDR3 covers 16 residues. This chain's CDR3 is CASSSAGTGSPYEQYF. The CDR3 DNA follows: TGTGCCAGCAGTTCGGCCGGGACAGGGTCCCCCTACGAGCAGTACTTC.

This chain joins TRBV29-1 and TRBJ1-1, with D possibly being TRBD1 (5 bases). Trimming pared 7 bases from V and 1 base from J, leaving 7 bases between. The CDR3 length is 11 residues. The V gene's germline CDR1 is SQVTM and CDR2 ANQGSEA. The CDR3 reads CSATENTEAFF. The CDR3 nucleotides are TGCAGCGCGACAGAGAACACTGAAGCTTTCTTT.

The gene calls are TRBV7-2 and TRBJ2-7; D possibly corresponds to TRBD2 (6 bases). Germline CDR1 reads SGHTA; CDR2 reads FQGNSA. The CDR3 spans 16 residues. Trimming left V 5 bases short and J 3 bases short, with 20 bases between. CDR3 loop: CASSLRGRDGYYEQYF. In DNA form, the CDR3 reads TGTGCCAGCAGCCTCCGCGGGCGGGATGGGTACTACGAGCAGTACTTC.

The genes are TRBV5-4 and TRBJ2-7; D may be TRBD1 or TRBD2 (6 bases each). V lost 0 bases, J lost 3 bases, and 13 bases lay in between. The CDR3 sequence is 15 residues long. Germline CDR1 reads SGHNT; CDR2 reads YYREEE (reference sequence). CDR3 sequence (DNA): TGTGCCAGCAGCTTGGACCGACTAGGGGGCTACGAGCAGTACTTC. As protein: CASSLDRLGGYEQYF.

The V gene is TRBV18, the J gene TRBJ2-6; D not resolved. The CDR3 is 16 amino acids. V was cut by 4 bases and J by 3 bases, with 13 bases left in between. CDR1 KGHSH and CDR2 LQKENI come from the germline V gene. The CDR3 sequence: CASSQSTGFGANVLTF. The CDR3, as DNA: TGTGCCAGCTCACAATCGACGGGCTTTGGGGCCAACGTCCTGACTTTC. Filled out from reference TRBV18 and TRBJ2-6, the complete variable domain reads NAGVMQNPRHLVRRRGQEARLRCSPMKGHSHVYWYRQLPEEGLKFMVYLQKENIIDESGMPKERFSAEFPKEGPSILRIQQVVRGDSAAYFCASSQSTGFGANVLTFGAGSRLTVL.

This sequence joins TRBV7-2 and TRBJ2-3, with 15 nucleotides matching TRBD2. Unmatched junction bases numbered 13, after V lost 5 bases and J lost 7 bases. This CDR3 is 18 amino acids long. Germline V lookup: CDR1 SGHTA, CDR2 FQGNSA. The CDR3 DNA follows: TGTGCCAGCAGCCCTCTCTGGACTAGCGGGAGGGTCCCTAATACGCAGTATTTT. As protein: CASSPLWTSGRVPNTQYF.

The chain recombines TRBV6-5 with TRBJ1-5; TRBD1 might be the D (5 bases). Per the germline V gene, CDR1 is MNHEY and CDR2 is SVGAGI. This CDR3 has 13 amino acids. With 6 bases removed from V and 7 bases from J, the gap between germline ends came to 13 bases. The CDR3 reads CASRQGMTQPQHF. For the CDR3, the DNA is TGTGCCAGCAGGCAGGGTATGACCCAGCCCCAGCATTTT.

CDR3 coding DNA: TGTGCCAGCACCAACCGACAGGGGACCAACGAGCAGTACTTC. It translates to CASTNRQGTNEQYF. V is TRBV6-5 and J is TRBJ2-7; 8 positions match TRBD1. Germline V gene lookup returns CDR1 MNHEY and CDR2 SVGAGI. With V trimmed by 7 bases and J by 5 bases, 10 bases remained unmatched. This CDR3 contains 14 residues.

The V call is TRBV11-2, the J call TRBJ2-7; maybe TRBD2 (6 bases). CDR1 and CDR2 (germline): SGHAT, FQNNGV. This CDR3 comprises 14 residues. Trimming left V 5 bases short and J 4 bases short, with 15 bases between. The CDR3: CASSQGLGNYEQYF. The DNA of the CDR3 is TGTGCCAGCAGCCAGGGACTGGGGAATTACGAGCAGTACTTC. Full variable domain (remainder filled in from reference TRBV11-2 and TRBJ2-7): EAGVAQSPRYKIIEKRQSVAFWCNPISGHATLYWYQQILGQGPKLLIQFQNNGVVDDSQLPKDRFSAERLKGVDSTLKIQPAKLEDSAVYLCASSQGLGNYEQYFGPGTRLTVT.

The genes are TRBV6-5 and TRBJ2-1, with TRBD2 matching over 9 bases. The trim removed 8 bases at V and 7 bases at J, leaving 12 bases unmatched. This CDR3 is 15 amino acids long. Germline CDR1 and CDR2: MNHEY and SVGAGI. CDR3 DNA sequence: TGTGCCAGCCGGGCCTGGCTAGCGGGAAATAATGAGCAGTTCTTC. This encodes CASRAWLAGNNEQFF.